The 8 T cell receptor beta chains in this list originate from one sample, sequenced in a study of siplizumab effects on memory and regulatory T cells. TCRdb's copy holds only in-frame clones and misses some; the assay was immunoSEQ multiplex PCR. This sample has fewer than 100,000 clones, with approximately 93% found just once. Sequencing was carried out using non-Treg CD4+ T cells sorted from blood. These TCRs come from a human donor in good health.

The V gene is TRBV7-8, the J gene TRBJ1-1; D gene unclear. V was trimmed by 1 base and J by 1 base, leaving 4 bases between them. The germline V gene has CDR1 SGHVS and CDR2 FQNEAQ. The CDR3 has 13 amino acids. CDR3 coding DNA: TGTGCCAGCAGCTTAGGAGCGAACACTGAAGCTTTCTTT. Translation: CASSLGANTEAFF.

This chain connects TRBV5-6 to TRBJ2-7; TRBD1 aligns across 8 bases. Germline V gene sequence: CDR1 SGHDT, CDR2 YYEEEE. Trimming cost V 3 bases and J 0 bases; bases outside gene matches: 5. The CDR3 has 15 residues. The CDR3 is CASSSLQGDSYEQYF. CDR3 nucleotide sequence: TGTGCCAGCAGCTCTCTACAGGGGGACTCCTACGAGCAGTACTTC. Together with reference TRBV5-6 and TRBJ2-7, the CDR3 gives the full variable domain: DAGVTQSPTHLIKTRGQQVTLRCSPKSGHDTVSWYQQALGQGPQFIFQYYEEEERQRGNFPDRFSGHQFPNYSSELNVNALLLGDSALYLCASSSLQGDSYEQYFGPGTRLTVT.

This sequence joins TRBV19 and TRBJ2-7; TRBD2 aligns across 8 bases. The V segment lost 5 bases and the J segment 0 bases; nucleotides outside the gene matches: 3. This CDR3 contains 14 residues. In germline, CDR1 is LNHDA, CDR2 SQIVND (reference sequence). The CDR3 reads CASSVTSDSYEQYF. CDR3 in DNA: TGTGCCAGTAGTGTGACTAGCGACTCCTACGAGCAGTACTTC.

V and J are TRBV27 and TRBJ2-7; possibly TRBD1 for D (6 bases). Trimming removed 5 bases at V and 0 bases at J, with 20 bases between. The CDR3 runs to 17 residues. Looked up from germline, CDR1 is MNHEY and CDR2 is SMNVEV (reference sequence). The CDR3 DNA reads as TGTGCCAGCAGTCCCCTGTCCAGGGGCTTGAGCTCCTACGAGCAGTACTTC. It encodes CASSPLSRGLSSYEQYF.

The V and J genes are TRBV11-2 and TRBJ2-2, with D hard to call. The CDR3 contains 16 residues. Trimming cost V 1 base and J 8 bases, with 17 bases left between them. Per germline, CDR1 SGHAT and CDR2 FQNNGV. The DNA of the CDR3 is TGTGCCAGCAGCTTAGTGCCAGGCCTGGGATCGGGGGAGCTGTTTTTT. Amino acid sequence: CASSLVPGLGSGELFF. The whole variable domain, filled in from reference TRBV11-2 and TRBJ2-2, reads EAGVAQSPRYKIIEKRQSVAFWCNPISGHATLYWYQQILGQGPKLLIQFQNNGVVDDSQLPKDRFSAERLKGVDSTLKIQPAKLEDSAVYLCASSLVPGLGSGELFFGEGSRLTVL.

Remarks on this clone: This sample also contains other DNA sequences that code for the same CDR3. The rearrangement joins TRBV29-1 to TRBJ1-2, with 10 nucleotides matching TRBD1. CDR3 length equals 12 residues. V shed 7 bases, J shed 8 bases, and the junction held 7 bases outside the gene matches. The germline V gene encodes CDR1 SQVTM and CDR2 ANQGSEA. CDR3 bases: TGCAGCGGCCTGGGACAGGGGAAGGGCTACACCTTC. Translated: CSGLGQGKGYTF. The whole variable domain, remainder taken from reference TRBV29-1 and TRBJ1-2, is SAVISQKPSRDICQRGTSLTIQCQVDSQVTMMFWYRQQPGQSLTLIATANQGSEATYESGFVIDKFPISRPNLTFSTLTVSNMSPEDSSIYLCSGLGQGKGYTFGSGTRLTVV.

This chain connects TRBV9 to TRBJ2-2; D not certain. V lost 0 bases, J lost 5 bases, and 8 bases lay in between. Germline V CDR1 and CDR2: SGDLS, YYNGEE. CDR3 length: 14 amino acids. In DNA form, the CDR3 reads TGTGCCAGCAGCGTAGATCTAATGACCGGGGAGCTGTTTTTT. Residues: CASSVDLMTGELFF.

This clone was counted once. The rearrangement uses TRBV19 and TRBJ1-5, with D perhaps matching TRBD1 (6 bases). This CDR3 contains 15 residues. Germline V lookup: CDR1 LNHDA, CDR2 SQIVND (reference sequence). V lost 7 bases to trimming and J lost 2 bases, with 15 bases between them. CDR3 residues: CASNQQGFGNQPQHF. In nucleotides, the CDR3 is TGTGCCAGTAACCAACAGGGATTCGGCAATCAGCCCCAGCATTTT.